This passage covers 3 T cell receptor beta chains from one sample sequenced in a study of CD8 T cells in Susac syndrome. The authors reverse transcribed roughly 0.5 to 1 ug RNA with random hexamers. MiXCR, applied by TCRdb to the immunoSEQ multiplex PCR reads, yields one record per CDR3 protein. The table has about 200,000 distinct CDR3 sequences, more than 85% seen once. Sequenced input: CD4+ T cells from PBMCs. These receptors originate from a human donor with multiple sclerosis.

The gene calls are TRBV29-1 and TRBJ2-7; maybe TRBD2 (6 bases). V lost 5 bases and J lost 4, with 15 bases in between. Germline V gene lookup returns CDR1 SQVTM and CDR2 ANQGSEA. This CDR3 is 13 amino acids long. The CDR3 sequence is CSVKEGPGYEQYV. In DNA form, the CDR3 reads TGCAGCGTTAAGGAGGGCCCCGGATACGAGCAGTACGTC.

This chain links TRBV5-1 with TRBJ1-5; D unclear. V shed 4 bases and J shed 3 bases, with 8 bases lying between them. Germline V lookup: CDR1 SGHRS, CDR2 YFSETQ. The CDR3 sequence is 13 residues long. The DNA of the CDR3 is TGCGCCAGCAGCCAAGGTTTCAATCAGCCCCAGCATTTT. Amino acids: CASSQGFNQPQHF.

This chain links TRBV30 with TRBJ1-2; maybe TRBD1 (5 bases). The V end lost 0 bases, the J end lost 3 bases, and 11 bases lay between the germline ends. The CDR3 runs 14 residues. The germline V gene has CDR1 GTSNPN and CDR2 SVGIG (reference sequence). DNA of the CDR3: TGTGCCTGGAGTGTCACAGGTCTCTACTATGGCTACACCTTC. It specifies CAWSVTGLYYGYTF.